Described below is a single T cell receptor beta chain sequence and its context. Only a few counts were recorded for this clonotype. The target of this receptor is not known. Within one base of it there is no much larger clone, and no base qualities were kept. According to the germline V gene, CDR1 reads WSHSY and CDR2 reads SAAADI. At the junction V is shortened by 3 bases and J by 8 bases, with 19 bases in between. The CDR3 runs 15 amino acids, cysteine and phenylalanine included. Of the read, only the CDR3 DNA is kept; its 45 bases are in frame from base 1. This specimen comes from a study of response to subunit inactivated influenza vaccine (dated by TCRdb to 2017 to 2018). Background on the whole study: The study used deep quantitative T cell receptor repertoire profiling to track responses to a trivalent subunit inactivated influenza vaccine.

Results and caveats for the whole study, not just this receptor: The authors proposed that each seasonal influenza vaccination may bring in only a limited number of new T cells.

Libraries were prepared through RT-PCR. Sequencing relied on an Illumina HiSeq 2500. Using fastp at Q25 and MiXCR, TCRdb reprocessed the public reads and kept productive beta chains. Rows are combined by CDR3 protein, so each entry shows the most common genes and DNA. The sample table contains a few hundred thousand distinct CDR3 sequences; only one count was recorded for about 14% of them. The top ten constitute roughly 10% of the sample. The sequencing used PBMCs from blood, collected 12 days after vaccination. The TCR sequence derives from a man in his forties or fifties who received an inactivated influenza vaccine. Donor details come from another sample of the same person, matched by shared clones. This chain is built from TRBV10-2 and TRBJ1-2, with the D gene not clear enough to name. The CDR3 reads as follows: CASSDDLTLSEGYTF. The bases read TGCGCCAGCAGTGACGACCTGACACTCTCGGAGGGCTACACCTTC.